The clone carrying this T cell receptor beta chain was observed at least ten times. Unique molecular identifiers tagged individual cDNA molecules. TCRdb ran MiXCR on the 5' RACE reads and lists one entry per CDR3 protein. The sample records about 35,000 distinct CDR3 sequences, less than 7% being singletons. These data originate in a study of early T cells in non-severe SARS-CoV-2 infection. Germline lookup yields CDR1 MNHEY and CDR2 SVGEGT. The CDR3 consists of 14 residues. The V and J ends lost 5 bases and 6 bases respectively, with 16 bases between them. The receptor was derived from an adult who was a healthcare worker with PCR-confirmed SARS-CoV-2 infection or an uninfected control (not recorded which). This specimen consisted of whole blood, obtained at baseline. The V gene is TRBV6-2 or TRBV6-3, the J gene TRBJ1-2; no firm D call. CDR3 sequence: CASSVEGSSHGYTF. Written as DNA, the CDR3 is TGTGCCAGCAGTGTCGAGGGCAGCTCCCATGGCTACACCTTC.